Given below is one T cell receptor (beta chain) in context. These data belong to a study of shared clonotypes between healthy human individuals. TCRdb keeps only in-frame clones here, not all; method: immunoSEQ multiplex PCR. This repertoire shows 2,500,000 or so clones, roughly 93% found once; its top ten account for 0.36%. CDR3 size: 12 residues. Germline V gene lookup returns CDR1 GTSNPN and CDR2 SVGIG (reference sequence). Trimming pared 5 bases from V and 2 bases from J, leaving 8 bases between. This clonotype was obtained from a man aged 18 to 29 in good health. Some clones in this sample may be carry-over from other donors' samples. Sample: naive CD4+ T cells from PBMCs. The subset is: CD45RA+ positively selected. The genes are TRBV30 and TRBJ2-3; a weak D match, TRBD2 (6 bases). For the CDR3, the DNA is TGTGCCTGGGGACTACTCACAGATACGCAGTATTTT. This encodes CAWGLLTDTQYF.